Here is one TCR beta chain with its context. Its antigen is not known. The sample comes from a study of cytomegalovirus exposure and HLA in healthy donors. Study-level information: An early release of data contained 75 million to 90 million unique TCRs, which came from HLA-typed donors. The study, taken as a whole, reports: In a later analysis, a missense DCLRE1C variant was linked to TCR beta V- and J-gene trimming. In a later analysis, HLA-C alleles had the fewest associated TCRs, DRB1 alleles the most. Presence/absence analyses assumed roughly uniform sequencing depth across donors.

Vbeta (60) and Jbeta (13) primers were used in the PCR. The protocol was immunoSEQ multiplex PCR, while the TCRdb copy is restricted to in-frame clones and leaves out a portion. The repertoire holds roughly 180,000 clones, with 77% as singletons. The CDR3 consists of 14 residues. V shed 5 bases and J shed 4 bases, with 11 bases lying between them. In germline, CDR1 is SGHAT, CDR2 FQNNGV. Input material: PBMCs. The chain joins TRBV11-2 to TRBJ2-2, with D possibly TRBD2 on 6 matching bases. This receptor was identified in a man aged 18 to 29 in good health and CMV-seronegative. The CDR3, as DNA: TGTGCCAGCAGCACCGGGACTTCCACCGGGGAGCTGTTTTTT. Its protein is CASSTGTSTGELFF.